This record concerns one TCR beta chain sequence. Its specificity is not known. The record originates from a study of OX40 agonist ivuxolimab in advanced cancers. Study information: Three patients got partial responses; one had hepatocellular carcinoma and two had cutaneous melanoma. General study results and limits: CD8+ T cells averaged more expanded clones than CD4+.

Sequencing used immunoSEQ multiplex PCR; TCRdb keeps in-frame clones, though not all of them. The sample lists approximately 99,000 clones, roughly 94% occurring once. There are 16 residues in the CDR3. V lost 0 bases to trimming and J lost 6 bases, with 17 bases between them. Germline V gene sequence: CDR1 SGHDN, CDR2 FVKESK. Sequencing was performed on CD4+ or CD8+ T cells sorted from blood, taken in a trial of the OX40 agonist ivuxolimab. The chain combines TRBV14 with TRBJ1-1; tentatively, D is TRBD1 (5 bases). The sequence came from an adult with an advanced solid tumor such as melanoma, head and neck, liver or kidney cancer. CDR3 loop: CASSQDWGRVRAEAFF. CDR3 coding DNA: TGTGCCAGCAGCCAAGATTGGGGCAGGGTTAGGGCTGAAGCTTTCTTT.